Here is one T cell receptor (beta chain) with its context. The sample originates from a study of PD-L1 blockade in urothelial cancer. The wider study: Timepoints chosen for blood analysis were 3 weeks (second dose) and 6 weeks after treatment start. Median T cell yield from blood was roughly 140,000.

The protocol was immunoSEQ multiplex PCR, while the TCRdb copy is restricted to in-frame clones and leaves out a portion. The sample has about 95,000 clones, 85% to 90% seen once. Time point indicated: pretreatment peripheral blood. Patients suffered from locally advanced or metastatic urothelial carcinoma. The sample was PBMCs, taken around atezolizumab (anti-PD-L1) treatment. The sequence derives from a man aged 60-69 years with urothelial cancer.

DNA for the CDR3: TGTGCCAGCAGCTTAAACCGGGACAGTCTCTACAATGAGCAGTTCTTC. It codes for CASSLNRDSLYNEQFF. This chain links TRBV5-5 with TRBJ2-1; 7 bases line up with TRBD1. Unmatched junction bases numbered 8, after V lost 2 bases and J lost 3 bases. Germline V gives CDR1 SGHKS, CDR2 YYEKEE (reference sequence). The CDR3 runs to 16 residues.